This T cell receptor beta chain is drawn from a study of beta chain features in type 1 diabetes. This clone was picked up a small number of times. Every single donor gave one heparinised blood draw, and these averaged about 110 mL. The CDR3 has 14 residues. The germline gives CDR1 MNHNS, CDR2 SASEGT. J was trimmed by 9 bases and V by 6 bases; bases with no gene match: 7. The authors reverse transcribed all of the isolated RNA, so sequencing captured expressed TCRB transcripts. TCRdb keeps only in-frame clones here, not all; method: immunoSEQ multiplex PCR. In the table there are under 400,000 clones, roughly 15% of which are singletons.

The TCR comes from a man aged 25 to 45 in good health. The sample comprised central memory CD4+ T cells from blood. This chain joins TRBV6-1 and TRBJ2-1, with TRBD2 identical over 11 bases. CDR3 nucleotides: TGTGCCAGCAGATCTAGCGGGGGGTTTCGTGAGCAGTTCTTC. Translated: CASRSSGGFREQFF.